Following are 14 T cell receptor beta chains from one sample sequenced in a study of blood T cell repertoires in COVID-19. Profiled with immunoSEQ multiplex PCR; TCRdb holds only in-frame clones, not every one. The sample has about 27,000 clones, approximately 80% seen once. Material for sequencing was peripheral blood. These receptors all stem from a woman older than 75 with acute or convalescent COVID-19.

V gene TRBV28 combines with J gene TRBJ2-4; 9 bases are a match to TRBD1. This CDR3 contains 14 residues. V shed 5 bases, J shed 6 bases, and the junction held 5 bases outside the gene matches. Germline values: CDR1 MDHEN, CDR2 SYDVKM. Here the CDR3 reads CASSRDRVGNIQYF. In DNA form, the CDR3 reads TGTGCCAGCAGTCGGGACAGGGTAGGAAACATTCAGTACTTC.

The chain uses TRBV11-2 and TRBJ2-7, with D unresolved. Trimming shortened V by 5 bases and J by 7 bases, and 12 bases separated the two germline ends. CDR3 size: 12 residues. CDR1 is SGHAT, CDR2 FQNNGV, per germline. The DNA of the CDR3 is TGTGCCAGCAGCCCTCAAGTCAGGGAGCAGTACTTC. Protein product: CASSPQVREQYF.

This chain connects TRBV27 to TRBJ2-7, with 8 bases identical to TRBD1. J was trimmed by 1 base and V by 6 bases; bases with no gene match: 11. This CDR3 region has 16 residues. In germline, CDR1 is MNHEY, CDR2 SMNVEV (reference sequence). The DNA for the CDR3 is TGTGCCAGCAGGTCCCCCCGGACAGGGAGTTCCTACGAGCAGTACTTC. Its translation is CASRSPRTGSSYEQYF.

The CDR3, as DNA: TGTGCCAGCAGTCAACTAGCGGGGTTTGGGAATGAGCAGTTCTTC. Its translation is CASSQLAGFGNEQFF. This sequence joins TRBV6-5 and TRBJ2-1, with 10 bases that match TRBD2. The CDR3 extends over 15 amino acids. V lost 5 bases to trimming and J lost 7 bases; unmatched junction nucleotides: 8. CDR1 is MNHEY and CDR2 is SVGAGI in the germline V gene.

Of note for this clone: The junction does not match germline at one end; this may be a read error. The same CDR3 is also encoded by other DNA sequences in this sample. The chain carries TRBV29-1 and TRBJ2-1; D remains ambiguous. This CDR3 comprises 11 residues. Germline V gene lookup returns CDR1 SQVTM and CDR2 ANQGSEA. Here the CDR3 reads CSVARNNEQFF. CDR3 nucleotide sequence: TGCAGCGTTGCCAGGAACAATGAACAGTTCTTC.

A few counts support this clone. V and J are TRBV9 and TRBJ1-6, with D uncertain. V was pared by 0 bases and J by 10 bases, with 11 bases between. There are 14 residues in the CDR3. Per germline, CDR1 SGDLS and CDR2 YYNGEE. The CDR3 coding sequence is TGTGCCAGCAGCGTAGCTGGGTCAGGATCACCCCTCCACTTT. As protein: CASSVAGSGSPLHF.

The V call is TRBV7-9, the J call TRBJ1-1, with D perhaps TRBD1 (5 bases). The germline V gene has CDR1 SEHNR and CDR2 FQNEAQ (reference sequence). The CDR3 length is 14 residues. Trimming cost V 2 bases and J 1 base, with 8 bases left between them. CDR3 coding DNA: TGTGCCAGCAGCTTACAGGGTTCGAACACTGAAGCTTTCTTT. The encoded protein is CASSLQGSNTEAFF.

The rearrangement uses TRBV7-2 and TRBJ2-7; 10 nucleotides align to TRBD2. The CDR3 length is 14 residues. The junction had 7 bases not matched to a gene; V was cut back by 5 bases and J by 6 bases. Germline CDR1 is SGHTA and CDR2 is FQGNSA. The CDR3 loop reads CASSASSGRPEQYF. In DNA form, the CDR3 reads TGTGCCAGCAGCGCATCTAGCGGGAGACCCGAGCAGTACTTC.

This clone was seen once. The chain couples TRBV3-1 (or the pseudogene TRBV3-2) to TRBJ1-1; D is unresolved. The CDR3 contains 15 residues. In germline, CDR1 is LGHDT, CDR2 YNNKEL (reference sequence). Trimming removed 7 bases at V and 0 bases at J, with 15 bases between. The CDR3 loop reads CASTPRGSMNTEAFF. DNA of the CDR3: TGTGCCAGCACCCCCCGAGGGTCCATGAACACTGAAGCTTTCTTT.

This chain joins TRBV7-2 and TRBJ1-3, with a tentative D call TRBD1 (5 bases). This CDR3 comprises 17 residues. V shed 5 bases and J shed 1 base, with 18 bases lying between them. From germline, CDR1 is SGHTA and CDR2 FQGNSA. This CDR3 is CASSPRDRITSGNTIYF. The CDR3 DNA follows: TGTGCCAGCAGCCCCCGAGACAGAATAACGTCTGGAAACACCATATATTTT.

The V and J genes are TRBV18 and TRBJ1-2; D is unclear. Trimming cost V 3 bases and J 2 bases, with 13 bases left between them. From germline, CDR1 is KGHSH and CDR2 LQKENI. This CDR3 has 15 residues. CDR3 nucleotides: TGTGCCAGCTCACCCGAGGCCGGATCGAACTATGGCTACACCTTC. Protein product: CASSPEAGSNYGYTF.

The chain is built from TRBV6-5 and TRBJ2-1, with TRBD1 as a possible D gene (7 bases). The V and J ends lost 6 bases and 9 bases respectively, with 15 bases between them. Germline V gene data show CDR1 as MNHEY and CDR2 as SVGAGI. This CDR3 region has 13 residues. CDR3 in DNA: TGTGCCAGCAGGGCAGGGGGGTTGGGTGAGCAGTTCTTC. Amino acid sequence: CASRAGGLGEQFF.

The rearrangement joins TRBV5-1 to TRBJ2-7; maybe TRBD1 (7 bases). Germline V CDR1 and CDR2: SGHRS, YFSETQ. V shed 4 bases and J shed 0 bases, with 17 bases lying between them. The CDR3 length is 16 residues. The CDR3 DNA is TGCGCCAGCAGCAGAAACCCAGGGGGGTCCTCCTACGAGCAGTACTTC. Translated, it gives CASSRNPGGSSYEQYF.

This chain joins TRBV18 and TRBJ2-1; 10 bases are a match to TRBD1. Germline CDR1 and CDR2: KGHSH and LQKENI. With 1 base clipped from V and 7 bases from J, the junction kept 4 bases outside the gene matches. The CDR3 extends over 15 amino acids. CDR3 amino acids: CASSPQTGGWNEQFF. In DNA, the CDR3 is TGTGCCAGCTCACCACAGACAGGGGGCTGGAATGAGCAGTTCTTC.